This T cell receptor beta chain comes out of a study of beta chain features in type 1 diabetes. Study-wide findings and caveats: Compared with healthy donors, patients appeared to share more similar naive, central memory and regulatory TCRB repertoires.

Based on CD45RO/CCR7/CD25/CD127/CD95/CD27, CD4+ regulatory, stem cell-like memory, naive and central memory cells were sorted. CDR3 length: 13 residues. V was trimmed by 3 bases and J by 3 bases, leaving 12 bases between them. Germline CDR1 and CDR2: SQVTM and ANQGSEA. Investigators reverse transcribed all isolated RNA, so they sequenced expressed TCRB transcripts. Assay: immunoSEQ multiplex PCR; the TCRdb copy retains only in-frame clones and omits some. The table shows approximately 470,000 clones, with roughly 30% occurring only once. This clone occurred a few times. Its antigen remains unidentified.

The chain carries TRBV29-1 and TRBJ2-7; D is possibly TRBD2 (6 bases). This clonotype was sampled from a man between 18 and 35 years old in good health. Sequencing input: naive CD4+ T cells from blood. The CDR3 coding sequence is TGCAGCGTTGATCGGAGGGCAGGCTACGAGCAGTACTTC. Protein product: CSVDRRAGYEQYF.